The 3 T cell receptor beta chains reported below all come from one sample, sequenced in a study of vaccination effects on CD4 cells after COVID-19. What these receptors recognize is not known. A roughly ten-day culture period preceded the isolation of CD4+ T cells. This person caught SARS-CoV-2 sometime from March to December 2020, and PCR testing confirmed the infection. The vaccine given was either BNT162b2 or mRNA-1273, in two doses. Profiling relied on immunoSEQ multiplex PCR, and the TCRdb table lists in-frame clones only, not all of them. The data show about 46,000 clones, with nearly 75% seen just once and approximately 5.6% held by the top ten. The starting material was CD4+ T cells from PBMCs cultured without peptide, obtained after COVID-19 vaccination. The receptors come from a human donor who had a prior SARS-CoV-2 infection.

J is TRBJ1-1 and V is TRBV20-1, with 9 bases fitting TRBD1. The germline V gene has CDR1 DFQATT and CDR2 SNEGSKA (reference sequence). The CDR3 contains 15 residues. Trimming at V came to 3 bases and at J to 5 bases, leaving 10 bases not matched to a gene. CDR3 sequence: CSASSPTGGGTEAFF. The DNA for the CDR3 is TGCAGTGCTAGTTCCCCGACAGGGGGGGGTACTGAAGCTTTCTTT.

V usage is TRBV6-5 and J usage is TRBJ2-2; D remains ambiguous. V was trimmed by 10 bases and J by 3 bases, leaving 9 bases between them. CDR1 MNHEY and CDR2 SVGAGI come from the germline V gene. This CDR3 contains 12 residues. CDR3 region: CAIRLDTGELFF. The CDR3 bases are TGTGCCATCAGACTTGACACCGGGGAGCTGTTTTTT.

The rearrangement links TRBV6-6 to TRBJ2-1; TRBD2 matches at 8 bases. Germline CDR1 is MNHNY and CDR2 is SVGAGI (reference sequence). The CDR3 is 18 residues long. V trimming: 6 bases; J trimming: 9 bases; junction bases outside the gene matches: 22. As DNA, the CDR3 is TGTGCCAGCAGCCGACCGACTCTCGGAGCGGGGGCAGAGGGTGAGCAGTTCTTC. This encodes CASSRPTLGAGAEGEQFF.